One sample yielded the 4 T cell receptor beta chains listed below, sequenced in a study of brain T cells in children with intractable seizures. The method was immunoSEQ multiplex PCR; TCRdb's version includes in-frame clones alone and lacks a portion of them. The sample contains around 80,000 clones, around 91% of which appear only once. The sample in question was peripheral blood, obtained at surgery. Source of these receptors: a girl aged 2 to 10 with Rasmussen encephalitis and intractable seizures.

The J gene is TRBJ2-7, the V gene TRBV10-1; D remains unclear. V gave up 0 bases and J gave up 3 bases, with 12 bases separating them. CDR1 is WNHNN, CDR2 SYGVQD, per germline (reference sequence). There are 15 residues in the CDR3. As DNA, the CDR3 is TGCGCCAGCAGTGAGTCGAATTTCGCAGGCTACGAGCAGTACTTC. Translating it yields CASSESNFAGYEQYF.

V is TRBV30 and J is TRBJ1-5, with 7 bases aligning to TRBD1. V shed 0 bases and J 3 bases; nucleotides not matched to a gene: 5. Germline assignment: CDR1 GTSNPN and CDR2 SVGIG (reference sequence). The CDR3 runs 15 residues. The CDR3 DNA reads TGTGCCTGGAGTGTAACGGGACAGTTCAATCAGCCCCAGCATTTT. Encoded protein: CAWSVTGQFNQPQHF.

The chain recombines TRBV11-1 with TRBJ2-1; D call uncertain. This CDR3 contains 14 residues. CDR1 SGHAT and CDR2 FQDESV come from the germline V gene (reference sequence). V lost 3 bases and J lost 3, with 9 bases in between. CDR3 sequence reads: CASSFRTLYNEQFF. For the CDR3, the DNA is TGTGCCAGCAGCTTCCGGACGCTCTACAATGAGCAGTTCTTC.

The chain is built from TRBV24-1 and TRBJ1-2; possible D gene TRBD1, 6 bases. Germline V gene sequence: CDR1 KGHDR, CDR2 SFDVKD. V was trimmed by 4 bases and J by 0 bases, leaving 14 bases between them. This CDR3 comprises 16 residues. The CDR3 loop is CATSDPGQTTNYGYTF. CDR3 sequence (DNA): TGTGCCACCAGTGACCCCGGACAGACCACTAACTATGGCTACACCTTC.